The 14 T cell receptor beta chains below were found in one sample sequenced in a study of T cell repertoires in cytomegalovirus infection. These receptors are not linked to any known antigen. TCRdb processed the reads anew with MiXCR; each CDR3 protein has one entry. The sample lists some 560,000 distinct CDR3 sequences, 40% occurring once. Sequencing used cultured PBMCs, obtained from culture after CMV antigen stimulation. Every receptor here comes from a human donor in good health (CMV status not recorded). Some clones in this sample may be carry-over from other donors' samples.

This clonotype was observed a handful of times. The CDR3 DNA follows: TGTGCCAGCACCACCCCGGGGGCTCTCACCCATGGAAACACCATATATTTT. Translating gives CASTTPGALTHGNTIYF. The chain uses TRBV7-2 and TRBJ1-3; D perhaps matches TRBD1 (6 bases). The germline V and J ends were trimmed by 7 bases and 3 bases, with 22 bases remaining between them. The CDR3 runs 17 residues. CDR1 and CDR2 (germline): SGHTA, FQGNSA.

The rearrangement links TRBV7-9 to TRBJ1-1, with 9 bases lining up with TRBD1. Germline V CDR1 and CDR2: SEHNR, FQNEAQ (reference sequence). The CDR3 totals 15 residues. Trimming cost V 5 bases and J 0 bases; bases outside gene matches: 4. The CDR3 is CASSKQGAMNTEAFF. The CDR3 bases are TGTGCCAGCAGCAAACAGGGGGCGATGAACACTGAAGCTTTCTTT.

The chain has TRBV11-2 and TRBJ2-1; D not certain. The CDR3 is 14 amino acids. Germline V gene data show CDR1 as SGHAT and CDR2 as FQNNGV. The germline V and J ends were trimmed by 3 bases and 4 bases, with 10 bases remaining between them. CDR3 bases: TGTGCCAGCAGCTTCGGCGACGGGTACAATGAGCAGTTCTTC. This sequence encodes CASSFGDGYNEQFF.

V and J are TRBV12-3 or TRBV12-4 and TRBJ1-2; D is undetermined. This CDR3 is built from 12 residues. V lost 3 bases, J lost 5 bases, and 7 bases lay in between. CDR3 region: CASSFTAYGYTF. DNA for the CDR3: TGTGCCAGCAGTTTCACAGCGTATGGCTACACCTTC.

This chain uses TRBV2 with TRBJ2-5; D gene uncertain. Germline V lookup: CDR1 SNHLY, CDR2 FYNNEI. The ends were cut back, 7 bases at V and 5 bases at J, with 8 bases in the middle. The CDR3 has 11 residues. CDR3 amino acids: CASTLAETQYF. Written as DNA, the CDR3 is TGTGCCAGCACGTTAGCTGAGACCCAGTACTTC.

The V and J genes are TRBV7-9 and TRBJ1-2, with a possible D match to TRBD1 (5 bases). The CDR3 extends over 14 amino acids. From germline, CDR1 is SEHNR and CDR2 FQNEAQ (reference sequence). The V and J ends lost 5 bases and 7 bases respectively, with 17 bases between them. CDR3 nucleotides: TGTGCCAGCAGCGTTGGGACTGCTATGGTTGGCTACACCTTC. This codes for CASSVGTAMVGYTF.

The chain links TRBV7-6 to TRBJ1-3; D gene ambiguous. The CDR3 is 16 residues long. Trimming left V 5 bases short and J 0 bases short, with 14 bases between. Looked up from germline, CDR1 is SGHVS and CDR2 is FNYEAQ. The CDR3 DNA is TGTGCCAGCAGCCCGCTGGACGGAGGCTCTGGAAACACCATATATTTT. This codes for CASSPLDGGSGNTIYF.

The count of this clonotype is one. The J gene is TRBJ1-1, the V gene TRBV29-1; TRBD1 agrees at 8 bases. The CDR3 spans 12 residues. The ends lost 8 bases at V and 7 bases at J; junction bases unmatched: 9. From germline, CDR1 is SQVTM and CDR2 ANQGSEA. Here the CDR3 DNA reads TGCAGCACATCACAGGGGGACGGTGAAGCTTTCTTT. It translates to CSTSQGDGEAFF.

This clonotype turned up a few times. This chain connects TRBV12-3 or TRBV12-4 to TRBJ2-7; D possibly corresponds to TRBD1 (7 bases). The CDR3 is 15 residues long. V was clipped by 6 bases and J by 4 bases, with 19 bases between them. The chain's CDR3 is CASRRTEGQRYEQYF. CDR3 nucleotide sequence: TGTGCCAGCAGACGGACGGAGGGACAGCGGTACGAGCAGTACTTC.

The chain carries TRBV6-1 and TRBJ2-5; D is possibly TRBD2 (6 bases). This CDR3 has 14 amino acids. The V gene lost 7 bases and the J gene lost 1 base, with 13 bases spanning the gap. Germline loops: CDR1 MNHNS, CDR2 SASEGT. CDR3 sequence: CASTLRGLQETQYF. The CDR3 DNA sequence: TGTGCCAGCACCTTAAGGGGACTCCAAGAGACCCAGTACTTC.

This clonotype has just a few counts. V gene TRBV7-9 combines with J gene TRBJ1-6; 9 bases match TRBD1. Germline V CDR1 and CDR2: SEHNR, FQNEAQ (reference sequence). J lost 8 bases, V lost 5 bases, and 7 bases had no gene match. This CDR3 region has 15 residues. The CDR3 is CASSPQTGGDSPLHF. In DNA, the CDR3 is TGTGCCAGCAGCCCGCAGACAGGGGGGGATTCACCCCTCCACTTT.

In DNA form, the CDR3 reads TGTGCCAGCCGCCTACGGCCCGGGGAGCTGTTTTTT. This codes for CASRLRPGELFF. The gene calls are TRBV6-6 and TRBJ2-2; unclear D gene. The length of the CDR3 is 12 residues. Between the trimmed V and J ends, which lost 8 bases and 6 bases, there was a span of 10 bases. Germline CDR1 is MNHNY and CDR2 is SVGAGI (reference sequence).

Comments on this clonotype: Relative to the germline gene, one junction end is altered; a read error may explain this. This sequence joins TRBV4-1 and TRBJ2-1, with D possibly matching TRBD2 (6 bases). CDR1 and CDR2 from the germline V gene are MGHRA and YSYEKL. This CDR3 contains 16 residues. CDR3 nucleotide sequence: TGTGCCAGCAGCCAAGAAATGAGACTAGGGGTCGATGAGCAGTTCTTC. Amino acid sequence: CASSQEMRLGVDEQFF.

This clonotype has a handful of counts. The CDR3 bases are TGTGCCAGCAGCACTAGAGGGGATACTGTGCTAAGGAGTAGGCAGTTCTTC. It encodes CASSTRGDTVLRSRQFF. The rearrangement links TRBV7-6 to TRBJ2-1; D possibly matches TRBD1 or TRBD2 (5 bases each). Trimming cost V 5 bases and J 12 bases, with 29 bases left between them. CDR3 size: 17 residues. Germline V gene sequence: CDR1 SGHVS, CDR2 FNYEAQ.